This T cell receptor beta chain was observed in a study of tumor-infiltrating lymphocytes in localized non-small cell lung cancer. The CDR3 loop spans 13 amino acids. V lost 1 base and J 8 bases, leaving 6 bases between the germline ends. Per the germline V gene, CDR1 is SGHVS and CDR2 is FNYEAQ. Sequencing used immunoSEQ multiplex PCR; TCRdb keeps in-frame clones, though not all of them. Of some 8,100 clones listed, under 75% are singletons. This receptor was identified in a human donor with non-small cell lung cancer. The sample consisted of uninvolved lung tissue not adjacent to the tumor. The genes are TRBV7-6 and TRBJ1-6; D not resolved. The CDR3 nucleotides are TGTGCCAGCAGCTTAGATCGAGATTCACCCCTCCACTTT. This translates into CASSLDRDSPLHF.